This TCR beta chain emerged from a study of Ad26.COV2.S vaccination and SARS-CoV-2 variants. Study results and limitations: Vaccine recipients had higher spike-specific TCR breadth than placebo recipients.

Documented treatment: some 20 received Ad26.COV2.S at low or high dose, single or two shots; about 5 received placebo; per-sample allocation not given. Sampling occurred on day 63 after the first vaccine or placebo injection. The method was immunoSEQ multiplex PCR; TCRdb's version includes in-frame clones alone and lacks a portion of them. Of about 400,000 clones listed, around 89% are singletons. CDR3 length equals 14 residues. V shed 4 bases and J shed 4 bases, with 12 bases lying between them. The V gene's germline CDR1 is SGHDT and CDR2 YYEEEE. Comments on this clone: Antigen unknown.

The rearrangement uses TRBV5-6 and TRBJ2-4; D is perhaps TRBD1 or TRBD2 (5 bases each). This receptor was identified in a person between 18 and 60 years old who received the Ad26.COV2.S COVID-19 vaccine or a placebo. Specimen: peripheral blood, collected in a trial of Ad26.COV2.S vaccine versus placebo. As DNA, the CDR3 is TGTGCCAGCAGCCTAGCCGGGGCAAAAAACATTCAGTACTTC. Translated, it gives CASSLAGAKNIQYF.